This TCR beta chain appears in the sequencing data of a study of blood T cell repertoires in COVID-19. The wider study: COVID-19 samples from acute and convalescent phases originated in the United States, Italy and Spain.

How the authors handled the data: Cell counts per sample came from amplifying reference gene primers. The protocol was immunoSEQ multiplex PCR, while the TCRdb copy is restricted to in-frame clones and leaves out a portion. V, J and clone size are those of that table, while D and trimming were read from the DNA. Found here are more than 250,000 clones, around nine tenths of them singletons; the top ten hold 1%. Germline CDR1 and CDR2: SGHNT and YYREEE (reference sequence). V dropped 0 bases and J dropped 7 bases, with 13 bases sitting between them. The CDR3 extends over 14 amino acids. The chain carries TRBV5-4 and TRBJ1-2; the D gene is possibly TRBD1 (5 bases). The source material was peripheral blood. This TCR was recovered from a man aged 45-60 years with active or convalescent COVID-19. The CDR3 nucleotides are TGTGCCAGCAGCTTGGAGCAGGGTCTGGCTGGCTACACCTTC. This codes for CASSLEQGLAGYTF.